This T cell receptor beta chain was sequenced in a study of metastatic and nonmetastatic thyroid tumors. Thyroid surgery had not been preceded by any treatment in any patient. The authors' processing: A papillary thyroid cancer distant-metastasis classifier was built from CDR3 differences across clinicopathological groups. Via MiXCR, TCRdb re-called the PCR reads. It is TCRdb's table, rather than the study itself, that gives the V and J calls and clone size. The sample consists of around 45,000 clones, roughly 15% of them appearing once. Trimming removed 7 bases at V and 4 bases at J, with 12 bases between. The CDR3 has 14 amino acids. CDR1 is KGHDR, CDR2 SFDVKD, per germline. In its sample, this clone was seen many times.

The sequenced material came from blood. The receptor comes from a female donor with papillary thyroid cancer or a benign thyroid nodule (not recorded which). Some clones in this sample may be carry-over from other donors' samples. This rearrangement joins TRBV24-1 to TRBJ1-4; tentative D call: TRBD1 (5 bases). CDR3 protein: CATSGTANNEKLFF. The CDR3 DNA reads TGTGCCACCAGCGGGACGGCCAATAATGAAAAACTGTTTTTT.